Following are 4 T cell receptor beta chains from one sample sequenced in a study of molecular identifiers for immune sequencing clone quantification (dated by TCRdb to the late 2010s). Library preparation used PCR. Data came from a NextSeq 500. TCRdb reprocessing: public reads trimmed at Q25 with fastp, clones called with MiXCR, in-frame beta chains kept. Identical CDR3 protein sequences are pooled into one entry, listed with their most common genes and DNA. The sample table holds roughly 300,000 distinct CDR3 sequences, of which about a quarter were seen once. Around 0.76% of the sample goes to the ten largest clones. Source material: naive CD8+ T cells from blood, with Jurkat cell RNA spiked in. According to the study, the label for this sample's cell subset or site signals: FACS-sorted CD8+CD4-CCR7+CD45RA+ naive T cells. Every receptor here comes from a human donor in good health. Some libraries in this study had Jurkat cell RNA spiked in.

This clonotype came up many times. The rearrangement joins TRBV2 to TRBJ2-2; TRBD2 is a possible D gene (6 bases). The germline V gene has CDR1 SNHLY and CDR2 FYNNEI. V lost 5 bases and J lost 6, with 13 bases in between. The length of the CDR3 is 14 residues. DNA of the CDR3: TGTGCCAGCAGTACCCGACTAGTTCCCGGGGAGCTGTTTTTT. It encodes CASSTRLVPGELFF.

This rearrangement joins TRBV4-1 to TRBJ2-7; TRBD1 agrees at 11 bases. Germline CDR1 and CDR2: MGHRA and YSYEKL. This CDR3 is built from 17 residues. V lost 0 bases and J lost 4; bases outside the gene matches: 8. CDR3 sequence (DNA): TGCGCCAGCAGCCAAGAATTCGGGACAGGGGGTTTATACGAGCAGTACTTC. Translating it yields CASSQEFGTGGLYEQYF.

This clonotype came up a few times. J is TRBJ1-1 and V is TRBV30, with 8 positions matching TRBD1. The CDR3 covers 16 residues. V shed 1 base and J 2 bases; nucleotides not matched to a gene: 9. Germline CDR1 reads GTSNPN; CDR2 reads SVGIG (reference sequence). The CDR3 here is CAWSETGGSRNTEAFF. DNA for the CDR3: TGTGCCTGGAGTGAAACAGGGGGTTCCCGTAACACTGAAGCTTTCTTT.

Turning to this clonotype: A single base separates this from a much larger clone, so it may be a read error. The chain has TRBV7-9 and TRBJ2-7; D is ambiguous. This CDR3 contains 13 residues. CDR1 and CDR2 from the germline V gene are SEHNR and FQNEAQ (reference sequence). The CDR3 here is CASSLPAHYEKYF. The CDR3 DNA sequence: TGTGCCAGCAGCTTACCCGCCCATTACGAGAAGTACTTC.